These 12 T cell receptor beta chains were all obtained from the same sample, sequenced in a study of vaccination effects on CD4 cells after COVID-19 (dated by TCRdb to between 2022 and 2023). No antigen has been assigned to these receptors. Preparation of the library involved the immunoSEQ multiplex PCR assay. Imported from immuneACCESS, the table was reduced by TCRdb to in-frame sequences with V and J called. These copies leave out some clones; in studies compared against another copy, an unresolved V gene accounts for under half, and the cause of the remainder is not known. This sample has 35,000 to 50,000 clones in its table, and around 70% of those were observed once. Clones ranked in the top ten supply roughly 26% of the sample. In the ViraFEST assay, PBMC were stimulated with viral peptide pools, and TCR sequencing was then used to find antigen-specific CD4+ T cell clonotypes based on their expansion. After approximately 11 days of culture, CD4+ T cells were isolated with the EasySep CD4+ T cell isolation kit. None of the healthy vaccine recipients had a prior SARS-CoV-2 infection, which was confirmed by nucleocapsid antibody tests that came back negative both before and after vaccination.

The sequencing used CD4+ T cells from PBMCs cultured with HCoV-OC43 spike peptides, collected before COVID-19 vaccination. This specimen's cell subset or site label, per the study, means: HCoV-OC43 spike overlapping peptide pool stimulation. These TCRs come from a human donor who received a COVID-19 vaccine.

The V call is TRBV18, the J call TRBJ2-3, with 7 bases aligning to TRBD1. After removal of 6 bases from V and 4 bases from J, the junction contained 1 base not matched to a gene. Germline-derived CDR1 and CDR2 are KGHSH and LQKENI. This CDR3 spans 12 amino acids. CDR3 protein: CASSTGPDTQYF. The CDR3 bases are TGTGCCAGCTCGACAGGGCCAGATACGCAGTATTTT.

This clone was observed a handful of times. The V and J genes are TRBV5-5 and TRBJ1-5; the D is unclear. The CDR3 length is 14 residues. Trimming stripped 3 bases from V and 3 bases from J, with 10 bases between. Germline V gene sequence: CDR1 SGHKS, CDR2 YYEKEE (reference sequence). The DNA for the CDR3 is TGTGCCAGCAGCTGGACGGGCGACAATCAGCCCCAGCATTTT. Protein product: CASSWTGDNQPQHF.

This sequence joins TRBV5-1 and TRBJ1-2; no clear D gene. The germline V and J ends were trimmed by 0 bases and 8 bases, with 14 bases remaining between them. CDR3 length: 14 amino acids. The germline V gene has CDR1 SGHRS and CDR2 YFSETQ. CDR3: CASSLGTAAGGYTF. The CDR3 DNA follows: TGCGCCAGCAGCTTGGGGACGGCGGCGGGAGGCTACACCTTC.

The chain joins TRBV27 to TRBJ2-2; the D call may be TRBD1 or TRBD2 (6 bases each). CDR1 and CDR2 from the germline V gene are MNHEY and SMNVEV (reference sequence). The CDR3 has 16 residues. The ends were cut back, 2 bases at V and 7 bases at J, with 17 bases in the middle. This CDR3 reads CASSLVGGVNNGELFF. The CDR3 DNA is TGTGCCAGCAGTTTAGTCGGGGGCGTAAATAACGGGGAGCTGTTTTTT.

V gene TRBV5-4 combines with J gene TRBJ1-6; TRBD1 is a possible D gene (6 bases). This CDR3 has 15 residues. Per the germline V gene, CDR1 is SGHNT and CDR2 is YYREEE (reference sequence). Trimming took off 0 bases at V and 7 bases at J, with 11 bases between the two ends. This CDR3 is CASSLDSGVNSPLHF. The CDR3 coding sequence is TGTGCCAGCAGCTTGGATTCAGGGGTAAATTCACCCCTCCACTTT.

The chain carries TRBV7-9 and TRBJ2-7, with 9 bases fitting TRBD2. This CDR3 has 15 residues. Germline V gene data show CDR1 as SEHNR and CDR2 as FQNEAQ (reference sequence). V was pared by 5 bases and J by 7 bases, with 12 bases of the junction left unmatched. CDR3 protein: CASSAWVAGVQEQYF. The CDR3, as DNA: TGTGCCAGCAGCGCCTGGGTAGCGGGAGTGCAAGAGCAGTACTTC.

This chain joins TRBV2 and TRBJ2-3; 14 bases line up with TRBD2. CDR1 and CDR2 (germline): SNHLY, FYNNEI. The V segment lost 6 bases and the J segment 5 bases; nucleotides outside the gene matches: 7. The CDR3 is made up of 16 amino acids. The CDR3 coding sequence is TGTGCCAGCAGGATGCTGGGACTAGCGGGGGTAGATACGCAGTATTTT. As protein: CASRMLGLAGVDTQYF.

The V call is TRBV6-5, the J call TRBJ2-1; 10 bases fit TRBD2. Per germline, CDR1 MNHEY and CDR2 SVGAGI. This CDR3 has 16 amino acids. V lost 2 bases and J lost 10; bases outside the gene matches: 11. CDR3 sequence (DNA): TGTGCCAGCAGTTACGGCCCAGCGGGAGGGCCCAGGGAGCAGTTCTTC. Amino acids: CASSYGPAGGPREQFF.

J is TRBJ2-7 and V is TRBV15; D is perhaps TRBD2 (6 bases). The CDR3 sequence is 14 residues long. Trimming shortened V by 3 bases and J by 3 bases, and 12 bases separated the two germline ends. The germline V gene has CDR1 LNHNV and CDR2 YYDKDF (reference sequence). DNA for the CDR3: TGTGCCACCAGCAGGCGTGACGGGGGCTACGAGCAGTACTTC. This encodes CATSRRDGGYEQYF.

The genes are TRBV7-2 and TRBJ1-5, with a weak D call TRBD1 (5 bases). The germline gives CDR1 SGHTA, CDR2 FQGNSA. The CDR3 totals 15 residues. Trimming cost V 5 bases and J 2 bases, with 13 bases left between them. CDR3 region: CASSTQAGGNQPQHF. The CDR3 nucleotides are TGTGCCAGCAGCACTCAGGCGGGGGGCAATCAGCCCCAGCATTTT.

The V and J genes are TRBV3-1 (or the pseudogene TRBV3-2) and TRBJ1-6; D gene ambiguous. The CDR3 has 15 residues. Germline-derived CDR1 and CDR2 are LGHDT and YNNKEL (reference sequence). The V end lost 0 bases, the J end lost 9 bases, and 12 bases lay between the germline ends. The CDR3 loop is CASSQDGIWGSPLHF. The CDR3 nucleotides are TGTGCCAGCAGCCAAGATGGGATTTGGGGTTCACCCCTCCACTTT.

V and J are TRBV4-1 and TRBJ1-1; possible D gene TRBD1, 5 bases. The CDR3 is made up of 14 amino acids. Germline V gives CDR1 MGHRA, CDR2 YSYEKL. V was clipped by 3 bases and J by 5 bases, with 13 bases between them. CDR3 DNA sequence: TGCGCCAGCAGCCACCCCCCTAAGGGGACTGAAGCTTTCTTT. It translates to CASSHPPKGTEAFF.